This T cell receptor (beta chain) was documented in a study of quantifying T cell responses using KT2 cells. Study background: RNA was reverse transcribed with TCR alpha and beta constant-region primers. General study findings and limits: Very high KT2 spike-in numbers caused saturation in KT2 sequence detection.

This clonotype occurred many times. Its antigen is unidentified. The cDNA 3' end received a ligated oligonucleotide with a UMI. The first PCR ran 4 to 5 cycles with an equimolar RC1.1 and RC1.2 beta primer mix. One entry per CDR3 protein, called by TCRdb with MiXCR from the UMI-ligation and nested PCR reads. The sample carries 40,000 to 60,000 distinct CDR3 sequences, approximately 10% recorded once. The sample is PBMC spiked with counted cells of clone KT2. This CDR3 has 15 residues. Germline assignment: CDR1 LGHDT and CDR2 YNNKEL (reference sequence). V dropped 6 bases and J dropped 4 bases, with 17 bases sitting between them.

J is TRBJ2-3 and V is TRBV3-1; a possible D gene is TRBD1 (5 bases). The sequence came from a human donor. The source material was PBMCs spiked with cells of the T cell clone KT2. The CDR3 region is CASRLRGQAADTQYF. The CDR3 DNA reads TGTGCCAGCAGGTTAAGGGGCCAAGCCGCAGATACGCAGTATTTT.